These 9 T cell receptor beta chains originate from one sample sequenced in a study of T cells in Graves' hyperthyroidism and ophthalmopathy. The investigators amplified TCR beta CDR3 regions from RNA transcripts. The HTBI primer set drove a first-round RT-PCR of the TCR CDR3. TCRdb reprocessed the multiplex PCR reads with MiXCR, giving one entry per CDR3 protein. This table has over 700,000 distinct CDR3 sequences, roughly 40% appearing once. Sequenced sample: blood. These receptors all come from a man aged 18 to 29 with Graves' hyperthyroidism.

This clonotype was seen more than once but under ten times. The rearrangement joins TRBV4-2 to TRBJ2-2; no clear D gene. The V gene's germline CDR1 is LGHNA and CDR2 YNFKEQ. The length of the CDR3 is 14 residues. Trimming removed 0 bases at V and 4 bases at J, with 6 bases between. The CDR3 sequence: CASSQDKATGELFF. CDR3 sequence (DNA): TGTGCCAGCAGCCAAGATAAAGCCACCGGGGAGCTGTTTTTT.

This clonotype was found many times. The chain carries TRBV12-3 or TRBV12-4 and TRBJ1-5; weak D call: TRBD1 (6 bases). Trimming pared 1 base from V and 2 bases from J, leaving 9 bases between. The length of the CDR3 is 15 residues. The CDR3 loop is CASSLGEGGNQPQHF. DNA for the CDR3: TGTGCCAGCAGTTTAGGAGAGGGGGGCAATCAGCCCCAGCATTTT.

This clonotype was seen at least ten times. The genes are TRBV20-1 and TRBJ2-7; TRBD1 aligns across 11 bases. Trimming took 6 bases from V and 4 from J; bases not matched to a gene: 5. CDR1 is DFQATT, CDR2 SNEGSKA, per germline (reference sequence). The CDR3 has 13 residues. Here the CDR3 reads CSAKWDRGYEQYF. DNA for the CDR3: TGCAGTGCGAAATGGGACAGGGGGTACGAGCAGTACTTC.

The sample holds many counts of this clonotype. The rearrangement links TRBV7-9 to TRBJ1-3, with no clear D. The CDR3 length is 15 residues. V was trimmed by 4 bases and J by 8 bases, leaving 18 bases between them. CDR1 and CDR2 (germline): SEHNR, FQNEAQ (reference sequence). The DNA for the CDR3 is TGTGCCAGCAGCTCCCCGTACGGGGATCAAGACACCATATATTTT. Protein product: CASSSPYGDQDTIYF.

V and J are TRBV7-9 and TRBJ1-1; TRBD1 matches at 11 bases. V lost 3 bases and J lost 11; bases outside the gene matches: 11. The germline V gene encodes CDR1 SEHNR and CDR2 FQNEAQ (reference sequence). CDR3 length equals 15 residues. The CDR3 region has the DNA TGTGCCAGCAGCTTTCCCGGGACAGGGGGGAATTCGGCTTTCTTT. It translates to CASSFPGTGGNSAFF.

The chain employs TRBV11-3 and TRBJ2-7; no clear D gene. CDR3 length: 14 residues. The germline V gene encodes CDR1 SGHNT and CDR2 YENEEA. The V gene lost 6 bases and the J gene lost 0 bases, with 12 bases spanning the gap. In nucleotides, the CDR3 is TGTGCCAGCAGTTCCCCGCGGCCCTCCTACGAGCAGTACTTC. Its protein product is CASSSPRPSYEQYF.

The J gene is TRBJ1-2, the V gene TRBV24-1; weak D call: TRBD1 (5 bases). The CDR3 is 16 amino acids. V was shortened by 0 bases and J by 0 bases, with 10 bases between the two germline ends. The germline gives CDR1 KGHDR, CDR2 SFDVKD. CDR3 bases: TGTGCCACCAGTGATTTGTCGGGGGGTGCTAACTATGGCTACACCTTC. The encoded protein is CATSDLSGGANYGYTF.

This rearrangement joins TRBV12-3 or TRBV12-4 to TRBJ1-2; a weak D match, TRBD1 (6 bases). Trimming removed 2 bases at V and 4 bases at J, with 11 bases between. CDR3 size: 14 residues. The CDR3: CASSLSKTGYGYTF. CDR3 nucleotide sequence: TGTGCCAGCAGTTTATCGAAGACAGGCTATGGCTACACCTTC.

This clonotype was seen at least ten times. This sequence joins TRBV10-3 and TRBJ1-6; 8 bases fit TRBD1. V lost 0 bases and J lost 10; bases outside the gene matches: 5. This CDR3 contains 15 residues. Germline CDR1 is ENHRY and CDR2 is SYGVKD. CDR3 amino acids: CAISESSDRESPLHF. CDR3 nucleotides: TGTGCCATCAGTGAGTCTTCGGACAGGGAATCACCCCTCCACTTT.